Presented here are 3 T cell receptor beta chains from one specimen sequenced in a study of T cells in Graves' hyperthyroidism and ophthalmopathy (dated by TCRdb to between 2018 and 2021). Library construction relied on multiplex PCR. The sequencer listed for this sample is Illumina HiSeq 2000. The TCR beta CDR3 regions were amplified from RNA transcripts. The first round of RT-PCR for the TCR CDR3 was performed with the HTBI primer set and the Qiagen OneStep RT-PCR kit. The public sequencing data were trimmed at Q25 with fastp and processed into clonotypes with MiXCR by TCRdb, which kept only in-frame beta chains. Entries that share a CDR3 protein sequence are merged under the most common genes and DNA. This sample comprises roughly 700,000 distinct CDR3 sequences, 13% to 15% of them detected only once. The top ten clonotypes cover about a tenth of the sample. Sequenced input: blood. Every receptor here comes from a woman aged 18-29 years with Graves' hyperthyroidism.

The chain employs TRBV9 and TRBJ1-1; 7 bases map to TRBD1. The germline V gene encodes CDR1 SGDLS and CDR2 YYNGEE. Trimming removed 0 bases from V and 8 bases from J; junction bases left unmatched: 10. The CDR3 contains 15 residues. CDR3 in DNA: TGTGCCAGCAGCGTAGGGGACAGTGTAGGATTGGAAGCTTTCTTT. Translating gives CASSVGDSVGLEAFF.

This clonotype was recorded many times. The rearrangement links TRBV30 to TRBJ1-1; D is possibly TRBD1 (5 bases). Between the trimmed V and J ends, which lost 5 bases and 4 bases, there was a span of 11 bases. Germline V gene lookup returns CDR1 GTSNPN and CDR2 SVGIG (reference sequence). The CDR3 has 12 residues. In DNA form, the CDR3 reads TGTGCCTGGGGAGGGGACCCCACTGAAGCTTTCTTT. Protein: CAWGGDPTEAFF.

V is TRBV19 and J is TRBJ1-5; TRBD1 matches 8 bases. The trim removed 8 bases at V and 6 bases at J, leaving 15 bases unmatched. The CDR3 extends over 16 amino acids. Germline CDR1 is LNHDA and CDR2 is SQIVND (reference sequence). For the CDR3, the DNA is TGTGCCAGTGGAGAGCCGGCAGGGGGCGGCGGTCAGCCCCAGCATTTT. Translation: CASGEPAGGGGQPQHF.